This T cell receptor beta chain was obtained from a study of control samples from healthy donors and cancer patients. This table comes from immunoSEQ multiplex PCR, and its TCRdb copy is limited to in-frame clones, with some not included. The sample yields about 59,000 clones, about 87% seen once. The sequenced material came from PBMCs. The TCR sequence derives from a woman aged 55-70 years with lung cancer.

CDR3 loop: CASSLYPNTEAFF. DNA of the CDR3: TGTGCCAGCAGTTTATATCCGAACACTGAAGCTTTCTTT. The chain links TRBV12-3 or TRBV12-4 to TRBJ1-1, with unresolved D. The CDR3 spans 13 residues. Trimming cost V 2 bases and J 1 base, with 5 bases left between them.